The source of this T cell receptor (beta chain) is a study of post-analysis software for immune sequencing data. Whole-study findings and limits: Normalized Chao1 diversity in multiple sclerosis patients fell significantly below that of controls. Higher frequency in patients than in controls was seen for roughly five TRBV segments, with TRBV5-6, TRBV5-1 and TRBV20-1 among them.

Built from TCR beta cDNA, the libraries had unique molecular identifiers in them. Each batch of about 0.95 to 10 million T cells produced around 460,000 cDNA molecules. TCRdb reprocessed the PCR reads with MiXCR, giving one entry per CDR3 protein. The sample records some 890,000 distinct CDR3 sequences, 53% being singletons. Points on this clonotype: Its antigen is not identified.

From germline, CDR1 is MNHNY and CDR2 SVGAGI (reference sequence). V was clipped by 9 bases and J by 4 bases; unmatched bases: 14. This CDR3 spans 15 amino acids. The sequence was collected from a girl aged 5-17 years with multiple sclerosis. The chain joins TRBV6-6 to TRBJ1-2, with TRBD1 identical over 7 bases. Material: blood. The CDR3 spells CASIDEGAFGYGYTF. The CDR3 DNA sequence: TGTGCCAGTATAGACGAGGGGGCATTCGGCTATGGCTACACCTTC.